Shown below are 30 T cell receptor beta chains from a single sample sequenced in a study of blood T cell repertoires in COVID-19. Here immunoSEQ multiplex PCR was the method, and the copy in TCRdb shows in-frame clones only, minus some. This table has over 50,000 clones, approximately 85% appearing once. Specimen: peripheral blood. The receptors derive from a man in his fifties or sixties with active COVID-19.

The chain joins TRBV7-2 to TRBJ2-7; 7 nucleotides line up with TRBD2. Germline-derived CDR1 and CDR2 are SGHTA and FQGNSA. V shed 1 base and J 10 bases; nucleotides not matched to a gene: 16. This CDR3 region has 16 residues. CDR3 nucleotides: TGTGCCAGCAGCTTAGGTGGGGCGGGGGTACCTACGGAACAGTACTTC. It is translated as CASSLGGAGVPTEQYF.

This clone was found once. V is TRBV5-1 and J is TRBJ2-1; D remains unclear. The V end lost 3 bases, the J end lost 7 bases, and 8 bases lay between the germline ends. This CDR3 is built from 12 residues. Germline assignment: CDR1 SGHRS and CDR2 YFSETQ. For the CDR3, the DNA is TGCGCCAGCAGCTCCCCCGTGAATGAGCAGTTCTTC. It specifies CASSSPVNEQFF. Supplemented by reference TRBV5-1 and TRBJ2-1, the full variable domain reads KAGVTQTPRYLIKTRGQQVTLSCSPISGHRSVSWYQQTPGQGLQFLFEYFSETQRNKGNFPGRFSGRQFSNSRSEMNVSTLELGDSALYLCASSSPVNEQFFGPGTRLTVL.

This clone turned up a few times. The chain combines TRBV30 with TRBJ1-1; 11 nucleotides line up with TRBD1. The CDR3 extends over 15 amino acids. V lost 3 bases to trimming and J lost 6 bases; unmatched junction nucleotides: 9. Germline lookup yields CDR1 GTSNPN and CDR2 SVGIG (reference sequence). CDR3 region: CAWRNDRTGGSEAFF. In DNA form, the CDR3 reads TGTGCCTGGAGGAACGACCGGACAGGGGGCTCTGAAGCTTTCTTT.

The chain uses TRBV3-1 (or the pseudogene TRBV3-2) and TRBJ1-1; D unresolved. Germline V CDR1 and CDR2: LGHDT, YNNKEL (reference sequence). The germline V and J ends were trimmed by 3 bases and 0 bases, with 8 bases remaining between them. The CDR3 consists of 14 residues. The CDR3 DNA reads as TGTGCCAGCAGCCATCAACACCTGAACACTGAAGCTTTCTTT. This sequence encodes CASSHQHLNTEAFF.

The chain is built from TRBV6-2 or TRBV6-3 and TRBJ2-5, with D perhaps TRBD1 (5 bases). The CDR3 loop spans 17 amino acids. The germline CDR1 and CDR2 sequences are MNHEY and SVGEGT. Trimming took off 5 bases at V and 5 bases at J, with 24 bases between the two ends. In DNA form, the CDR3 reads TGTGCCAGCAGTATAGGAAAGGCAGGGCCAGGGCCCGAGACCCAGTACTTC. It translates to CASSIGKAGPGPETQYF.

CDR3 DNA sequence: TGCAGTGCTAGTCGGGGGGTAACCGGGGAGCTGTTTTTT. This encodes CSASRGVTGELFF. This chain links TRBV20-1 with TRBJ2-2, with 7 bases matching TRBD2. J was trimmed by 5 bases and V by 3 bases; bases with no gene match: 3. In germline, CDR1 is DFQATT, CDR2 SNEGSKA (reference sequence). The CDR3 extends over 13 amino acids.

The chain joins TRBV6-6 to TRBJ2-7, with 14 bases fitting TRBD2. This CDR3 has 15 residues. Germline loops: CDR1 MNHNY, CDR2 SVGAGI (reference sequence). The CDR3 region has the DNA TGTGCCAGCAGCCAAAGCGAAAGACTAGCGGGGGGGTTTCCCGTC. This sequence encodes CASSQSERLAGGFPV.

The V and J genes are TRBV27 and TRBJ1-2; tentative D call: TRBD1 (5 bases). Germline V lookup: CDR1 MNHEY, CDR2 SMNVEV (reference sequence). The CDR3 length is 15 residues. V was cut by 3 bases and J by 7 bases, with 18 bases left in between. The DNA of the CDR3 is TGTGCCAGCAGTTTTGCGGACACTGTCTTATCTGGCTACACCTTC. Translated: CASSFADTVLSGYTF.

This clone was seen a single time. This rearrangement joins TRBV7-3 to TRBJ2-5, with 8 bases that match TRBD2. The CDR3 contains 15 residues. The germline V gene encodes CDR1 SGHTA and CDR2 FQGTGA. V was clipped by 4 bases and J by 1 base; unmatched bases: 5. CDR3 sequence: CASSSTGTSQETQYF. CDR3 sequence (DNA): TGTGCCAGCAGCTCCACCGGGACTAGCCAAGAGACCCAGTACTTC.

This clone has only one observation. The chain is built from TRBV3-1 (or the pseudogene TRBV3-2) and TRBJ1-2; weak D call: TRBD1 (5 bases). Deletions cut 1 base from V and 8 bases from J, with 17 bases between. This CDR3 is built from 15 residues. Germline lookup yields CDR1 LGHDT and CDR2 YNNKEL (reference sequence). CDR3 coding DNA: TGTGCCAGCAGCCAAGGGGGCAGGGTGTTGTCCGGCTACACCTTC. This sequence encodes CASSQGGRVLSGYTF.

J is TRBJ1-5 and V is TRBV19; D is perhaps TRBD1 (6 bases). The V end lost 7 bases, the J end lost 0 bases, and 13 bases lay between the germline ends. The CDR3 spans 15 residues. CDR1 is LNHDA, CDR2 SQIVND, per germline (reference sequence). In DNA form, the CDR3 reads TGTGCCAGTACTACAACAGGGTATAGCAATCAGCCCCAGCATTTT. The encoded protein is CASTTTGYSNQPQHF.

V usage is TRBV30 and J usage is TRBJ1-6, with D maybe TRBD1 (5 bases). V was pared by 7 bases and J by 1 base, with 8 bases between. The germline CDR1 and CDR2 sequences are GTSNPN and SVGIG (reference sequence). The CDR3 extends over 13 amino acids. The CDR3 spells CASRVSYNSPLHF. CDR3 nucleotide sequence: TGTGCCTCCAGGGTGTCCTATAATTCACCCCTCCACTTT.

In this sample, this clone turned up a few times. The chain carries TRBV7-9 and TRBJ1-5, with 8 bases lining up with TRBD1. Germline CDR1 SEHNR, CDR2 FQNEAQ (reference sequence). The CDR3 totals 15 residues. V lost 3 bases to trimming and J lost 0 bases; unmatched junction nucleotides: 1. The CDR3 nucleotides read TGTGCCAGCAGCTTGGACAGGGTTAGCAATCAGCCCCAGCATTTT. This gives the protein CASSLDRVSNQPQHF.

The chain uses TRBV5-6 and TRBJ1-6; 9 bases agree with TRBD1. Germline V gene lookup returns CDR1 SGHDT and CDR2 YYEEEE. V lost 4 bases and J lost 9; bases outside the gene matches: 8. CDR3 length: 15 residues. The CDR3 reads CASSRGQGLSSPLHF. CDR3 DNA sequence: TGTGCCAGCAGCCGAGGACAGGGGCTTAGTTCACCCCTCCACTTT.

The chain is built from TRBV7-6 and TRBJ2-3; 9 positions agree with TRBD2. In germline, CDR1 is SGHVS, CDR2 FNYEAQ. V dropped 0 bases and J dropped 4; count of bases not matched to a gene: 8. The length of the CDR3 is 17 residues. CDR3 in amino acids: CASSLALLAGGADTQYF. The CDR3 DNA follows: TGTGCCAGCAGCTTAGCGCTTCTGGCGGGGGGGGCAGATACGCAGTATTTT.

The gene calls are TRBV3-1 (or the pseudogene TRBV3-2) and TRBJ2-7, with 9 bases matching TRBD1. V gave up 2 bases and J gave up 2 bases; unmatched junction bases: 4. The CDR3 is 15 residues long. The germline CDR1 and CDR2 sequences are LGHDT and YNNKEL (reference sequence). CDR3 loop: CASSQLDRGPYEQYF. The CDR3, as DNA: TGTGCCAGCAGCCAATTGGACAGGGGTCCCTACGAGCAGTACTTC.

The J gene is TRBJ1-5, the V gene TRBV15; the D gene is possibly TRBD1 (6 bases). This CDR3 comprises 14 residues. Germline values: CDR1 LNHNV, CDR2 YYDKDF (reference sequence). V was cut by 6 bases and J by 4 bases, with 13 bases left in between. The CDR3 nucleotides are TGTGCCACCAGGCCTGGAGACAGGAATCAGCCCCAGCATTTT. Its protein is CATRPGDRNQPQHF. Combining the CDR3 with reference TRBV15 and TRBJ1-5 gives the whole variable domain DAMVIQNPRYQVTQFGKPVTLSCSQTLNHNVMYWYQQKSSQAPKLLFHYYDKDFNNEADTPDNFQSRRPNTSFCFLDIRSPGLGDTAMYLCATRPGDRNQPQHFGDGTRLSIL.

The CDR3 loop reads CASSIIPVGAEAFF. The CDR3 DNA reads as TGTGCCAGTAGTATTATCCCGGTGGGCGCTGAAGCTTTCTTT. The chain uses TRBV19 and TRBJ1-1; D is uncertain. The germline V gene encodes CDR1 LNHDA and CDR2 SQIVND (reference sequence). The CDR3 has 14 amino acids. Trimming stripped 3 bases from V and 6 bases from J, with 14 bases between.

V and J are TRBV5-4 and TRBJ1-2, with 7 bases matching TRBD1. The CDR3 loop spans 15 amino acids. V gave up 2 bases and J gave up 2 bases; unmatched junction bases: 6. From germline, CDR1 is SGHNT and CDR2 YYREEE (reference sequence). In nucleotides, the CDR3 is TGTGCCAGCAGCTTTCCGACACAGGGGAACTATGGCTACACCTTC. It is translated as CASSFPTQGNYGYTF.

The chain uses TRBV6-5 and TRBJ1-2; 10 bases agree with TRBD1. CDR3 size: 14 residues. Germline trimming cut 6 bases from V and 8 bases from J; bases unmatched to any gene: 9. Germline-derived CDR1 and CDR2 are MNHEY and SVGAGI. The CDR3 sequence is CASRISGTGVGYTF. For the CDR3, the DNA is TGTGCCAGCAGGATCAGTGGGACAGGGGTCGGCTACACCTTC.

J is TRBJ2-3 and V is TRBV4-3; 11 nucleotides match TRBD2. CDR1 LGHNA and CDR2 YSLEER come from the germline V gene. With 4 bases clipped from V and 5 bases from J, the junction kept 5 bases outside the gene matches. The CDR3 totals 15 residues. This CDR3 reads CASSPSSGGQDTQYF. As DNA, the CDR3 is TGCGCCAGCAGCCCTTCTAGCGGGGGGCAAGATACGCAGTATTTT.

This clone is termed medium-sized (0.01 to 0.1%). The rearrangement joins TRBV14 to TRBJ1-2; tentative D call: TRBD1 (6 bases). Deletions cut 1 base from V and 5 bases from J, with 8 bases between. This CDR3 contains 13 residues. Germline V gene lookup returns CDR1 SGHDN and CDR2 FVKESK. CDR3 region: CASSQGGGYGYTF. CDR3 sequence (DNA): TGTGCCAGCAGCCAAGGAGGGGGTTATGGCTACACCTTC.

This clone counts as medium-sized. This chain connects TRBV10-3 to TRBJ2-2; D is perhaps TRBD1 (5 bases). V was shortened by 6 bases and J by 2 bases, with 7 bases between the two germline ends. Germline CDR1 is ENHRY and CDR2 is SYGVKD. The CDR3 consists of 13 residues. This chain's CDR3 is CAIRTDNTGELFF. In DNA, the CDR3 is TGTGCCATCAGGACAGATAACACCGGGGAGCTGTTTTTT.

This clone came up once. This sequence joins TRBV19 and TRBJ1-5; D is undetermined. Germline V gives CDR1 LNHDA, CDR2 SQIVND (reference sequence). The CDR3 is 15 amino acids. Trimming removed 6 bases from V and 4 bases from J, with 16 bases in between. CDR3 nucleotide sequence: TGTGCCAGTAGCCCGGTACCTCAAAATAATCAGCCCCAGCATTTT. Translated, it gives CASSPVPQNNQPQHF. Supplemented by reference TRBV19 and TRBJ1-5, the full variable domain reads DGGITQSPKYLFRKEGQNVTLSCEQNLNHDAMYWYRQDPGQGLRLIYYSQIVNDFQKGDIAEGYSVSREKKESFPLTVTSAQKNPTAFYLCASSPVPQNNQPQHFGDGTRLSIL.

The chain uses TRBV18 and TRBJ1-1, with a weak D call TRBD1 (6 bases). Germline CDR1 is KGHSH and CDR2 is LQKENI. The CDR3 spans 13 residues. Between the trimmed V and J ends, which lost 1 base and 7 bases, there was a span of 10 bases. CDR3: CASSPQQGLEAFF. The CDR3 region has the DNA TGTGCCAGCTCACCACAACAGGGCCTTGAAGCTTTCTTT.

The chain recombines TRBV18 with TRBJ2-3; D perhaps matches TRBD2 (5 bases). From germline, CDR1 is KGHSH and CDR2 LQKENI. This CDR3 is 15 amino acids long. V shed 6 bases and J shed 2 bases, with 15 bases lying between them. CDR3 bases: TGTGCCAGCTCGTCCGCCGGGATCTACACAGATACGCAGTATTTT. It specifies CASSSAGIYTDTQYF.

The table lists this clone with a count of one. The chain has TRBV6-1 and TRBJ1-1; 9 bases map to TRBD1. CDR3 length equals 15 residues. With V trimmed by 2 bases and J by 4 bases, 5 bases remained unmatched. CDR1 and CDR2 (germline): MNHNS, SASEGT. The CDR3: CASSEMGQGLTEAFF. The CDR3 nucleotides read TGTGCCAGCAGTGAAATGGGACAGGGTCTCACTGAAGCTTTCTTT.

The chain combines TRBV12-3 or TRBV12-4 with TRBJ2-2, with D tentatively TRBD1 (6 bases). Trimming shortened V by 8 bases and J by 1 base, and 8 bases separated the two germline ends. The CDR3 totals 13 residues. In nucleotides, the CDR3 is TGTGCCAGCCAGACAGGGAACACCGGGGAGCTGTTTTTT. The encoded protein is CASQTGNTGELFF.

The chain joins TRBV6-5 to TRBJ1-1; TRBD1 agrees at 8 bases. V was clipped by 11 bases and J by 2 bases; unmatched bases: 4. The germline CDR1 and CDR2 sequences are MNHEY and SVGAGI. This CDR3 has 12 residues. The CDR3 loop is CAVQGANTEAFF. The CDR3 nucleotides are TGTGCCGTGCAGGGGGCAAACACTGAAGCTTTCTTT.

There are a few counts of this clone. The chain has TRBV30 and TRBJ1-2, with D hard to call. Germline V gene lookup returns CDR1 GTSNPN and CDR2 SVGIG (reference sequence). The CDR3 totals 13 residues. V dropped 1 base and J dropped 3 bases, with 9 bases sitting between them. The CDR3 loop reads CAWSADRDYGYTF. The CDR3, as DNA: TGTGCCTGGAGTGCCGACCGGGACTATGGCTACACCTTC. The full variable domain, in which reference TRBV30 and TRBJ1-2 provide the parts outside the CDR3, is SQTIHQWPATLVQPVGSPLSLECTVEGTSNPNLYWYRQAAGRGLQLLFYSVGIGQISSEVPQNLSASRPQDRQFILSSKKLLLSDSGFYLCAWSADRDYGYTFGSGTRLTVV.